A single sample is the source of the 27 T cell receptor beta chains below, sequenced in a study of coeliac disease. Assay: immunoSEQ multiplex PCR; the TCRdb copy retains only in-frame clones and omits some. Among 6,000 to 7,000 clones listed, 62% were seen once. What was sequenced was lymphocytes from the gut lamina propria. Receptors originate from a man between 60 and 75 years old with celiac disease on a gluten-free diet.

The chain is built from TRBV5-4 and TRBJ2-1; a possible D gene is TRBD1 (5 bases). The V end was cut by 4 bases, the J end by 4 bases, with 15 bases between. The germline V gene has CDR1 SGHNT and CDR2 YYREEE (reference sequence). The CDR3 sequence is 15 residues long. The CDR3 reads CASSPRQKSYNEQFF. Here the CDR3 DNA reads TGTGCCAGCAGCCCGCGACAGAAATCTTACAATGAGCAGTTCTTC.

The chain carries TRBV11-2 and TRBJ1-4, with 9 positions matching TRBD1. Germline-derived CDR1 and CDR2 are SGHAT and FQNNGV. Trimming cost V 5 bases and J 4 bases; bases outside gene matches: 8. There are 16 residues in the CDR3. CDR3 region: CASSPGQGRYNEKLFF. The CDR3 DNA reads TGTGCCAGCAGCCCCGGACAGGGGCGATATAATGAAAAACTGTTTTTT.

This clone has just a few counts. The V and J genes are TRBV7-9 and TRBJ1-1; D is perhaps TRBD1 (6 bases). The germline CDR1 and CDR2 sequences are SEHNR and FQNEAQ (reference sequence). Trimming stripped 5 bases from V and 0 bases from J, with 10 bases between. CDR3 length: 14 amino acids. The CDR3 region has the DNA TGTGCCAGCAGCGGACAGTCGATGAACACTGAAGCTTTCTTT. The encoded protein is CASSGQSMNTEAFF.

The CDR3 spells CASSGRGRRGTSGGYEQYF. In DNA form, the CDR3 reads TGTGCCAGCAGTGGCCGGGGACGTCGAGGGACTAGCGGAGGATACGAGCAGTACTTC. The J gene is TRBJ2-7, the V gene TRBV6-1, with TRBD2 matching over 11 bases. CDR3 length equals 19 residues. V shed 4 bases and J 4 bases; nucleotides not matched to a gene: 18. Germline loops: CDR1 MNHNS, CDR2 SASEGT.

A word on this clone: At one end, the junction sequence differs from germline, possibly due to a read error. This rearrangement joins TRBV7-7 to TRBJ1-1; no clear D. The CDR3 is 13 residues long. Looked up from germline, CDR1 is SSHAT and CDR2 is FNYEAQ (reference sequence). The CDR3: CASSLNVNTEAFF. CDR3 nucleotide sequence: TGTGCTAGCAGCCTTAATGTGAACACTGAAGCTTTCTTT.

This clone was observed a handful of times. This chain joins TRBV5-3 and TRBJ1-2; TRBD1 might be the D (5 bases). TRBV5-3 is given ORF status, its function remaining uncertain. The CDR3 spans 13 residues. V was trimmed by 4 bases and J by 4 bases, leaving 11 bases between them. For the CDR3, the DNA is TGTGCCAGAAGCGTACAGGAGAGCTATGGCTACACCTTC. Translating gives CARSVQESYGYTF.

V and J are TRBV9 and TRBJ2-7, with D possibly being TRBD1 (6 bases). V was clipped by 0 bases and J by 6 bases, with 13 bases between them. Germline CDR1 is SGDLS and CDR2 is YYNGEE. This CDR3 comprises 14 residues. The CDR3 is CASSVGSQGTEQYF. CDR3 sequence (DNA): TGTGCCAGCAGCGTAGGGTCGCAGGGGACCGAGCAGTACTTC.

This clone was counted only a few times. This chain uses TRBV6-5 with TRBJ2-2, with TRBD1 matching over 8 bases. This CDR3 has 15 amino acids. With V trimmed by 5 bases and J by 5 bases, 7 bases remained unmatched. Germline CDR1 MNHEY, CDR2 SVGAGI. The CDR3 nucleotides are TGTGCCAGCAGTGCCCAGGGGGCGAGAACCGGGGAGCTGTTTTTT. Translation: CASSAQGARTGELFF.

The table lists this clone with a few counts. The V gene is TRBV14, the J gene TRBJ2-1; the D gene is possibly TRBD2 (6 bases). The CDR3 consists of 12 residues. Between the trimmed V and J ends, which lost 4 bases and 7 bases, there was a span of 8 bases. CDR1 and CDR2 from the germline V gene are SGHDN and FVKESK. DNA for the CDR3: TGTGCCAGCAGCCCGGGGGTGAATGAGCAGTTCTTC. Its protein is CASSPGVNEQFF.

The chain employs TRBV6-1 and TRBJ1-1; 9 bases line up with TRBD1. Unmatched junction bases numbered 7, after V lost 5 bases and J lost 6 bases. Germline V gives CDR1 MNHNS, CDR2 SASEGT. This CDR3 region has 14 residues. The CDR3 bases are TGTGCCAGCAGTCCGGGACAGGGAATCGCTGAAGCTTTCTTT. It encodes CASSPGQGIAEAFF.

The chain has TRBV7-4 and TRBJ1-1; 7 bases fit TRBD1. The V segment lost 6 bases and the J segment 4 bases; nucleotides outside the gene matches: 23. This CDR3 is 19 amino acids long. Germline-derived CDR1 and CDR2 are SGHVT and SQSDAQ. CDR3 residues: CASSILVRTGVVLSTEAFF. CDR3 sequence (DNA): TGTGCCAGCAGTATTCTAGTAAGAACAGGGGTCGTCCTGAGCACTGAAGCTTTCTTT.

The chain links TRBV11-3 to TRBJ1-1, with D maybe TRBD1 (6 bases). Deletions cut 1 base from V and 7 bases from J, with 10 bases between. Germline CDR1 reads SGHNT; CDR2 reads YENEEA. The CDR3 extends over 13 amino acids. CDR3 in amino acids: CASSLGGRHEAFF. In DNA form, the CDR3 reads TGTGCCAGCAGCTTAGGGGGGCGGCATGAAGCTTTCTTT.

This clone was observed a single time. V usage is TRBV6-6 and J usage is TRBJ2-7; no reliable D call. Germline V gene lookup returns CDR1 MNHNY and CDR2 SVGAGI (reference sequence). Deletions cut 10 bases from V and 2 bases from J, with 12 bases between. The CDR3 length is 12 residues. The CDR3 DNA follows: TGTGCCACTACCCCAGGCGCCTACGAGCAGTACTTC. It specifies CATTPGAYEQYF.

The chain carries TRBV5-8 and TRBJ2-2, with 7 nucleotides matching TRBD1. CDR1 is SGHTS and CDR2 is YDEGEE in the germline V gene. There are 15 residues in the CDR3. Trimming removed 3 bases from V and 4 bases from J; junction bases left unmatched: 6. CDR3 residues: CASSSIHRGTGELFF. CDR3 nucleotides: TGTGCCAGCAGCTCAATCCACAGGGGCACCGGGGAGCTGTTTTTT.

The chain is built from TRBV6-5 and TRBJ1-1; D is unclear. Trimming left V 6 bases short and J 2 bases short, with 4 bases between. Germline values: CDR1 MNHEY, CDR2 SVGAGI. The CDR3 has 11 residues. The CDR3 protein is CASRANTEAFF. DNA for the CDR3: TGTGCCAGCAGGGCAAACACTGAAGCTTTCTTT.

The chain has TRBV11-3 and TRBJ2-2; D is possibly TRBD2 (6 bases). V shed 5 bases and J shed 3 bases, with 16 bases lying between them. The germline CDR1 and CDR2 sequences are SGHNT and YENEEA. This CDR3 contains 16 residues. CDR3 loop: CASSALKGEDTGELFF. CDR3 sequence (DNA): TGTGCCAGCAGCGCCTTAAAAGGGGAGGACACCGGGGAGCTGTTTTTT.

The rearrangement uses TRBV11-2 and TRBJ2-3, with 9 bases lining up with TRBD2. The CDR3 runs to 15 residues. V trimming: 5 bases; J trimming: 2 bases; junction bases outside the gene matches: 5. CDR1 is SGHAT, CDR2 FQNNGV, per germline. In DNA form, the CDR3 reads TGTGCCAGCAGCCTTACTAGCGGGCTCACAGATACGCAGTATTTT. This sequence encodes CASSLTSGLTDTQYF. Filled out from reference TRBV11-2 and TRBJ2-3, the complete variable domain reads EAGVAQSPRYKIIEKRQSVAFWCNPISGHATLYWYQQILGQGPKLLIQFQNNGVVDDSQLPKDRFSAERLKGVDSTLKIQPAKLEDSAVYLCASSLTSGLTDTQYFGPGTRLTVL.

This clone was counted a single time. This same CDR3 is encoded by further DNA sequences in the sample. This chain links TRBV5-1 with TRBJ2-1; 14 bases agree with TRBD2. The CDR3 is 16 residues long. V was pared by 4 bases and J by 1 base, with 1 base of the junction left unmatched. Germline assignment: CDR1 SGHRS and CDR2 YFSETQ. CDR3 in amino acids: CASSRTSGGSYNEQFF. The CDR3 DNA follows: TGCGCCAGCAGCCGGACTAGCGGGGGGTCCTACAATGAGCAGTTCTTC.

The J gene is TRBJ1-2, the V gene TRBV4-1; 7 bases are a match to TRBD1. The V and J ends lost 4 bases and 5 bases, in that order; junction bases with no gene match: 7. The germline V gene has CDR1 MGHRA and CDR2 YSYEKL. The CDR3 covers 14 residues. CDR3 sequence reads: CASSLNRGPYGYTF. The DNA for the CDR3 is TGCGCCAGCAGCCTAAACAGGGGACCTTATGGCTACACCTTC.

The V and J genes are TRBV14 and TRBJ2-7, with 12 bases lining up with TRBD1. V lost 3 bases and J lost 7; bases outside the gene matches: 7. The CDR3 loop spans 15 amino acids. CDR1 is SGHDN, CDR2 FVKESK, per germline. Here the CDR3 reads CASSQGTGGFREQYF. The CDR3 region has the DNA TGTGCCAGCAGCCAGGGGACAGGGGGCTTCCGGGAGCAGTACTTC.

The chain joins TRBV4-1 to TRBJ2-3, with 9 bases identical to TRBD1. This CDR3 has 14 residues. Trimming at V came to 4 bases and at J to 6 bases, leaving 5 bases not matched to a gene. The V gene's germline CDR1 is MGHRA and CDR2 YSYEKL. The CDR3 coding sequence is TGCGCCAGCAGCCCCGGGACAGGGTACGATACGCAGTATTTT. This translates into CASSPGTGYDTQYF.

The chain is built from TRBV19 and TRBJ2-7; TRBD1 matches at 12 bases. Trimming took 0 bases from V and 2 from J; bases not matched to a gene: 11. Looked up from germline, CDR1 is LNHDA and CDR2 is SQIVND (reference sequence). There are 19 residues in the CDR3. CDR3 residues: CASSIEGGTGGDKPYEQYF. The CDR3 nucleotides read TGTGCCAGTAGTATAGAAGGAGGGACAGGGGGCGACAAGCCCTACGAGCAGTACTTC.

This clone was observed a handful of times. The chain joins TRBV6-5 to TRBJ2-7; 11 nucleotides line up with TRBD1. This CDR3 region has 15 residues. The ends lost 2 bases at V and 3 bases at J; junction bases unmatched: 3. Looked up from germline, CDR1 is MNHEY and CDR2 is SVGAGI. Here the CDR3 DNA reads TGTGCCAGCAGTTACACCGGGACAGGGGGCTACGAGCAGTACTTC. This translates into CASSYTGTGGYEQYF.

This rearrangement joins TRBV5-1 to TRBJ2-2, with D possibly TRBD1 on 6 matching bases. Germline-derived CDR1 and CDR2 are SGHRS and YFSETQ. Trimming stripped 4 bases from V and 2 bases from J, with 9 bases between. This CDR3 has 14 amino acids. CDR3 nucleotide sequence: TGCGCCAGCAGCCGGGACACCAACACCGGGGAGCTGTTTTTT. Translated, it gives CASSRDTNTGELFF.

The rearrangement uses TRBV29-1 and TRBJ1-2; TRBD1 aligns across 7 bases. Trimming at V came to 2 bases and at J to 4 bases, leaving 10 bases not matched to a gene. This CDR3 has 15 residues. The germline V gene encodes CDR1 SQVTM and CDR2 ANQGSEA. The CDR3 DNA reads TGCAGCGTTGAAAGGGACAGTCTCCGCCCCTATGGCTACACCTTC. Translated: CSVERDSLRPYGYTF.

The chain carries TRBV2 and TRBJ1-2, with a tentative D call TRBD1 (5 bases). Germline CDR1 reads SNHLY; CDR2 reads FYNNEI. Trimming removed 7 bases at V and 3 bases at J, with 6 bases between. The CDR3 runs to 11 residues. CDR3: CASTGHYGYTF. CDR3 nucleotides: TGTGCCAGCACAGGGCACTATGGCTACACCTTC.

This chain uses TRBV6-5 with TRBJ2-1; D remains ambiguous. The V end lost 2 bases, the J end lost 7 bases, and 3 bases lay between the germline ends. Germline V gene lookup returns CDR1 MNHEY and CDR2 SVGAGI. The length of the CDR3 is 11 residues. The CDR3 DNA sequence: TGTGCCAGCAGTTACCCTAATGAGCAGTTCTTC. Translating it yields CASSYPNEQFF.